The 3 T cell receptor beta chains reported below all come from one sample, sequenced in a study of blood T cells in healthy people across ages. It was with a sample-barcoded 5' primer and a J-beta primer mix that a second PCR of roughly 7 to 12 cycles was run. A single record per CDR3 protein comes from TCRdb applying MiXCR to the 5' RACE reads. The sample has 1.5 million to 2 million distinct CDR3 sequences; approximately 28% are singletons. The sequenced sample was blood. These TCRs come from a woman aged 25-40 years in good health.

This clonotype was detected once. This chain uses TRBV7-2 with TRBJ2-3; 8 bases align to TRBD1. Trimming took 11 bases from V and 2 from J; bases not matched to a gene: 18. Germline assignment: CDR1 SGHTA and CDR2 FQGNSA. This CDR3 comprises 17 residues. CDR3 bases: TGTGCCGGTCTAAGGAGCTCGGGGCAGGGGGCCACAGATACGCAGTATTTT. The encoded protein is CAGLRSSGQGATDTQYF.

There are many counts of this clonotype. The chain combines TRBV29-1 with TRBJ2-7, with 7 bases identical to TRBD2. The germline CDR1 and CDR2 sequences are SQVTM and ANQGSEA. The CDR3 is 11 residues long. V shed 6 bases and J 4 bases; nucleotides not matched to a gene: 3. CDR3 amino acids: CSVGGNYEQYF. CDR3 DNA: TGCAGCGTGGGGGGGAATTACGAGCAGTACTTC.

Of note for this clonotype: This clone may be a read error of a much larger clone one base away. The gene calls are TRBV20-1 and TRBJ2-2; weak D call: TRBD1 (6 bases). Germline values: CDR1 DFQATT, CDR2 SNEGSKA (reference sequence). V was shortened by 3 bases and J by 5 bases, with 10 bases between the two germline ends. The CDR3 extends over 13 amino acids. The CDR3 coding sequence is TGCAGTGCTAGGGGACATTTGACCGGGGAGCTGTTTTTT. The encoded protein is CSARGHLTGELFF.